Shown below are 28 T cell receptor beta chains from a single sample sequenced in a study of blood T cell repertoires in COVID-19. Sequencing used immunoSEQ multiplex PCR; TCRdb keeps in-frame clones, though not all of them. The sample lists about 310,000 clones; approximately 90% were seen once. The sequencing sample was made of PBMCs or T cells enriched from blood (not recorded which). The receptors come from a woman under 30 who had recovered from COVID-19.

This chain connects TRBV6-5 to TRBJ2-1; possibly TRBD2 for D (5 bases). The CDR3 extends over 15 amino acids. The germline V gene encodes CDR1 MNHEY and CDR2 SVGAGI. Trimming removed 4 bases at V and 4 bases at J, with 14 bases between. CDR3: CASSSRRAAYNEQFF. Written as DNA, the CDR3 is TGTGCCAGCAGTTCCAGGCGGGCAGCTTACAATGAGCAGTTCTTC.

The rearrangement links TRBV7-2 to TRBJ1-2; the match to TRBD1 covers 11 bases. V lost 1 base and J lost 4; bases outside the gene matches: 5. The CDR3 loop spans 16 amino acids. Germline lookup yields CDR1 SGHTA and CDR2 FQGNSA. In DNA, the CDR3 is TGTGCCAGCAGCTTAGGGACAGGGGGCGCGGGCTATGGCTACACCTTC. This gives the protein CASSLGTGGAGYGYTF. Variable domain in full (rest from reference TRBV7-2 and TRBJ1-2): GAGVSQSPSNKVTEKGKDVELRCDPISGHTALYWYRQSLGQGLEFLIYFQGNSAPDKSGLPSDRFSAERTGGSVSTLTIQRTQQEDSAVYLCASSLGTGGAGYGYTFGSGTRLTVV.

This chain connects TRBV28 to TRBJ2-7; weak D call: TRBD1 (5 bases). The CDR3 consists of 21 residues. The germline V gene encodes CDR1 MDHEN and CDR2 SYDVKM. V was trimmed by 3 bases and J by 3 bases, leaving 33 bases between them. This chain's CDR3 is CASSLDQPSLGRSQGLYEQYF. The CDR3 coding sequence is TGTGCCAGCAGTTTGGACCAACCCTCTCTGGGCCGGAGTCAGGGTCTCTACGAGCAGTACTTC.

This clone was seen just once. CDR3 DNA: TGCGCCAGCCTTAAGGCTAGCGGGGGGAAGAATGAGCAGTTCTTC. Translated: CASLKASGGKNEQFF. The chain combines TRBV5-1 with TRBJ2-1, with TRBD2 matching 11 bases. The CDR3 spans 15 residues. The V segment lost 7 bases and the J segment 7 bases; nucleotides outside the gene matches: 10. Germline V gene sequence: CDR1 SGHRS, CDR2 YFSETQ.

The rearrangement uses TRBV27 and TRBJ2-3; a weak D match, TRBD1 (6 bases). CDR1 MNHEY and CDR2 SMNVEV come from the germline V gene (reference sequence). V shed 5 bases and J shed 3 bases, with 15 bases lying between them. The CDR3 runs 15 residues. The CDR3 DNA reads as TGTGCCAGCAGTCTTGGACAGCCCCTGACAGATACGCAGTATTTT. Protein product: CASSLGQPLTDTQYF.

The rearrangement links TRBV19 to TRBJ1-1; maybe TRBD1 (5 bases). Per germline, CDR1 LNHDA and CDR2 SQIVND (reference sequence). The CDR3 sequence is 14 residues long. Trimming cost V 7 bases and J 2 bases, with 14 bases left between them. The CDR3 protein is CASTMTGLNTEAFF. DNA of the CDR3: TGTGCCAGTACCATGACGGGACTTAACACTGAAGCTTTCTTT.

The rearrangement joins TRBV6-1 to TRBJ1-6; 8 bases align to TRBD1. This CDR3 is built from 15 residues. Germline loops: CDR1 MNHNS, CDR2 SASEGT. The V gene end was trimmed by 5 bases and the J gene end by 5 bases; junction bases not matched to a gene: 5. The CDR3 reads CASSKQGVDNSPLHF. The CDR3 coding sequence is TGTGCCAGCAGTAAACAGGGGGTAGATAATTCACCCCTCCACTTT.

This sequence joins TRBV4-1 and TRBJ1-6, with a possible D match to TRBD1 (6 bases). This CDR3 has 14 amino acids. The V gene lost 8 bases and the J gene lost 7 bases, with 15 bases spanning the gap. Germline CDR1 is MGHRA and CDR2 is YSYEKL. CDR3: CASPLGGPNSPLHF. The CDR3, as DNA: TGCGCCAGCCCCCTTGGGGGCCCCAATTCACCCCTCCACTTT.

The V gene is TRBV5-4, the J gene TRBJ2-7; TRBD2 aligns across 9 bases. Germline V gene sequence: CDR1 SGHNT, CDR2 YYREEE (reference sequence). The CDR3 covers 16 residues. Trimming at V came to 2 bases and at J to 4 bases, leaving 10 bases not matched to a gene. Here the CDR3 reads CASSLGAGGLGYEQYF. The CDR3 bases are TGTGCCAGCAGCTTAGGAGCGGGAGGCCTCGGATACGAGCAGTACTTC. The full variable domain, rest sourced from reference TRBV5-4 and TRBJ2-7, is ETGVTQSPTHLIKTRGQQVTLRCSSQSGHNTVSWYQQALGQGPQFIFQYYREEENGRGNFPPRFSGLQFPNYSSELNVNALELDDSALYLCASSLGAGGLGYEQYFGPGTRLTVT.

This clone was counted once. The V and J genes are TRBV7-2 and TRBJ2-1, with TRBD2 matching 7 bases. Germline V CDR1 and CDR2: SGHTA, FQGNSA. V gave up 2 bases and J gave up 4 bases; unmatched junction bases: 8. The CDR3 sequence is 16 residues long. In DNA form, the CDR3 reads TGTGCCAGCAGCTTAATGGGGGGGTCCCTTTACAATGAGCAGTTCTTC. Its protein product is CASSLMGGSLYNEQFF.

This clone has only a few counts. This chain joins TRBV7-8 and TRBJ1-4, with D possibly TRBD1 on 5 matching bases. Germline assignment: CDR1 SGHVS and CDR2 FQNEAQ. Trimming left V 5 bases short and J 4 bases short, with 14 bases between. The CDR3 length is 15 residues. The CDR3 reads CASSPLGGSNEKLFF. For the CDR3, the DNA is TGTGCCAGCAGCCCCCTCGGGGGAAGTAATGAAAAACTGTTTTTT.

This clone was seen a single time. The chain links TRBV18 to TRBJ2-3; 10 nucleotides match TRBD2. This CDR3 region has 17 residues. V was clipped by 5 bases and J by 2 bases; unmatched bases: 10. Germline V gene data show CDR1 as KGHSH and CDR2 as LQKENI. CDR3 coding DNA: TGTGCCAGCTCATCGTGGACTAGCGGCCCCTTCACAGATACGCAGTATTTT. Its translation is CASSSWTSGPFTDTQYF.

The CDR3 coding sequence is TGTGCCAGCAGGGACGGCGGGGAAAAGGACTATGGCTACACCTTC. Its protein product is CASRDGGEKDYGYTF. The chain is built from TRBV11-2 and TRBJ1-2; D unresolved. CDR3 length equals 15 residues. Trimming left V 6 bases short and J 3 bases short, with 17 bases between. The germline CDR1 and CDR2 sequences are SGHAT and FQNNGV.

The sample holds one count of this clone. V is TRBV7-3 and J is TRBJ2-3; TRBD1 aligns across 7 bases. Losses at the gene ends were 1 base for V and 3 bases for J; bases not matched to a gene: 7. Germline V gene data show CDR1 as SGHTA and CDR2 as FQGTGA. This CDR3 contains 16 residues. DNA of the CDR3: TGTGCCAGCAGCTTAAGCATCAGCAGGGGGACAGATACGCAGTATTTT. As protein: CASSLSISRGTDTQYF.

The chain employs TRBV19 and TRBJ2-2; 9 bases are shared with TRBD2. The germline V gene encodes CDR1 LNHDA and CDR2 SQIVND (reference sequence). This CDR3 is 17 amino acids long. The V and J ends lost 7 bases and 0 bases, in that order; junction bases with no gene match: 9. DNA for the CDR3: TGTGCCAGTATGGGCCTAGCGGGGAGTCCGAACACCGGGGAGCTGTTTTTT. Amino acid sequence: CASMGLAGSPNTGELFF.

V gene TRBV28 combines with J gene TRBJ2-5; 8 positions match TRBD2. Unmatched junction bases numbered 9, after V lost 3 bases and J lost 6 bases. Germline V CDR1 and CDR2: MDHEN, SYDVKM. The CDR3 runs 15 residues. The CDR3 DNA reads TGTGCCAGCAGTTTTTGGACTAGCAGTCGGAAGACCCAGTACTTC. It translates to CASSFWTSSRKTQYF.

This CDR3 reads CASSYRSGGTHLNTGELFF. The CDR3 DNA is TGTGCCAGCAGTTACCGCAGCGGGGGGACCCACTTAAACACCGGGGAGCTGTTTTTT. J is TRBJ2-2 and V is TRBV6-2 or TRBV6-3; 9 positions match TRBD2. Trimming took 2 bases from V and 2 from J; bases not matched to a gene: 12. The CDR3 is made up of 19 amino acids. CDR1 MNHEY and CDR2 SVGEGT come from the germline V gene.

This clone came up once. The chain is built from TRBV2 and TRBJ2-1, with 11 nucleotides matching TRBD2. V was clipped by 5 bases and J by 4 bases; unmatched bases: 4. Germline CDR1 is SNHLY and CDR2 is FYNNEI. The CDR3 totals 15 residues. The chain's CDR3 is CASSITSGGYNEQFF. The CDR3 nucleotides are TGTGCCAGCAGTATCACTAGCGGGGGATACAATGAGCAGTTCTTC.

This clone appeared a few times. The chain couples TRBV5-1 to TRBJ1-1, with a weak D call TRBD1 (6 bases). CDR1 and CDR2 from the germline V gene are SGHRS and YFSETQ. Trimming removed 2 bases from V and 4 bases from J, with 12 bases in between. This CDR3 is built from 14 residues. CDR3 DNA: TGCGCCAGCAGCTTTGCAGGGGCCGTCACTGAAGCTTTCTTT. This sequence encodes CASSFAGAVTEAFF.

This chain links TRBV2 with TRBJ1-5; D is perhaps TRBD1 (5 bases). The length of the CDR3 is 17 residues. Germline assignment: CDR1 SNHLY and CDR2 FYNNEI. V shed 6 bases and J shed 4 bases, with 22 bases lying between them. CDR3 region: CASRGGVRREVNQPQHF. For the CDR3, the DNA is TGTGCCAGCAGAGGAGGGGTAAGACGGGAAGTAAATCAGCCCCAGCATTTT.

The chain recombines TRBV19 with TRBJ1-2; D possibly corresponds to TRBD1 (6 bases). Germline-derived CDR1 and CDR2 are LNHDA and SQIVND (reference sequence). Trimming stripped 3 bases from V and 1 base from J, with 9 bases between. The CDR3 extends over 14 amino acids. CDR3 loop: CASSIGGDNYGYTF. DNA for the CDR3: TGTGCCAGTAGTATTGGGGGCGATAACTATGGCTACACCTTC.

The genes are TRBV7-9 and TRBJ2-3, with 7 bases lining up with TRBD2. V lost 4 bases and J lost 4; bases outside the gene matches: 11. Germline V gene data show CDR1 as SEHNR and CDR2 as FQNEAQ (reference sequence). This CDR3 is 16 amino acids long. The CDR3 bases are TGTGCCAGCAGCTCCCCCCGGACTAGATCGGCAGATACGCAGTATTTT. Protein product: CASSSPRTRSADTQYF.

CDR3 sequence (DNA): TGTGCCATCAGTGAGGCCGGGTCCGGGGCCAACGTCCTGACTTTC. This translates into CAISEAGSGANVLTF. The chain employs TRBV10-3 and TRBJ2-6; D unclear. CDR3 length equals 15 residues. Trimming pared 2 bases from V and 4 bases from J, leaving 9 bases between. Per germline, CDR1 ENHRY and CDR2 SYGVKD.

V is TRBV2 and J is TRBJ1-2; D unresolved. This CDR3 is built from 13 residues. Trimming took off 3 bases at V and 5 bases at J, with 10 bases between the two ends. Germline V lookup: CDR1 SNHLY, CDR2 FYNNEI. CDR3 bases: TGTGCCAGCAGTGACAGCGCTGGATATGGCTACACCTTC. It yields the protein CASSDSAGYGYTF.

This clone was seen only a few times. The chain couples TRBV19 to TRBJ1-2; unclear D gene. Between the trimmed V and J ends, which lost 5 bases and 4 bases, there was a span of 5 bases. CDR3 length: 11 residues. Germline loops: CDR1 LNHDA, CDR2 SQIVND (reference sequence). The CDR3, as DNA: TGTGCCAGTAGTCAACTCTATGGCTACACCTTC. Its protein is CASSQLYGYTF.

This clone was observed a handful of times. CDR3 DNA: TGTGCCAGCAGCTTGGTGGCAGGGGGGGAGCAGTACTTC. Translation: CASSLVAGGEQYF. The gene calls are TRBV5-5 and TRBJ2-7; D possibly corresponds to TRBD1 (7 bases). The germline V gene encodes CDR1 SGHKS and CDR2 YYEKEE (reference sequence). Deletions cut 0 bases from V and 7 bases from J, with 11 bases between. The CDR3 is made up of 13 amino acids.

V and J are TRBV7-2 and TRBJ1-5, with a weak D call TRBD1 (6 bases). CDR3 length: 19 amino acids. V lost 1 base, J lost 4 bases, and 23 bases lay in between. Germline CDR1 is SGHTA and CDR2 is FQGNSA. The CDR3 DNA reads as TGTGCCAGCAGCTTAGGTCTAGGGGCTTGGGGGCCCCAAAATCAGCCCCAGCATTTT. Residues: CASSLGLGAWGPQNQPQHF.

The chain recombines TRBV5-4 with TRBJ2-5; possibly TRBD1 for D (7 bases). The CDR3 is 15 amino acids. Germline V gene sequence: CDR1 SGHNT, CDR2 YYREEE (reference sequence). The V gene lost 4 bases and the J gene lost 5 bases, with 18 bases spanning the gap. The CDR3 reads CASSGGTAGWETQYF. DNA for the CDR3: TGTGCCAGCAGCGGGGGGACAGCCGGATGGGAGACCCAGTACTTC.